Listed below are T cell receptor beta chains from one sample, sequenced in a study of blood T cell repertoires in COVID-19. Generated by immunoSEQ multiplex PCR, the TCRdb table keeps only in-frame clones and is missing some. This table holds 130,000 or so clones, 85% to 90% found once. Sequenced sample: peripheral blood. These receptors were collected from a human donor in a cohort sampled during active COVID-19. Each CDR3 is given with its conserved first and last residue. A D gene is named only where the DNA matches it firmly. A clone size is listed for some rows: how often the clone was seen (once, few, many), or a class if it is expanded.

TRBV3-1/TRBV3-2	TRBJ1-4	TRBD1	NA	CASSQNRGSNEKLFF	TGTGCCAGCAGCCAAAACAGGGGAAGTAATGAAAAACTGTTTTTT
TRBV14	TRBJ2-3	NA	NA	CASNRGRLDTQYF	TGTGCCAGCAACCGAGGAAGATTAGATACGCAGTATTTT
TRBV18	TRBJ2-2	NA	NA	CASSVRSGGNTGELFF	TGTGCCAGCTCCGTGCGGTCCGGGGGGAACACCGGGGAGCTGTTTTTT
TRBV29-1	TRBJ1-1	TRBD1	NA	CSVARRTGEAFF	TGCAGCGTTGCCCGAAGGACAGGAGAAGCTTTCTTT
TRBV6-2/TRBV6-3	TRBJ2-5	TRBD2	once	CASSPALAGVGETQYF	TGTGCCAGCAGCCCGGCGCTAGCGGGAGTAGGCGAGACCCAGTACTTC
TRBV15	TRBJ1-5	NA	NA	CATSKTDQPQHF	TGTGCCACCAGCAAAACTGATCAGCCCCAGCATTTT
TRBV3-1/TRBV3-2	TRBJ1-4	NA	NA	CASSPLGAREKLFF	TGTGCCAGCAGCCCTCTAGGGGCGCGTGAAAAACTGTTTTTT
TRBV18	TRBJ2-7	TRBD1	NA	CASSLYRDRVSYEQYF	TGTGCCAGCTCACTGTACCGGGACAGGGTATCCTACGAGCAGTACTTC
TRBV5-5	TRBJ2-5	NA	NA	CASFPSGGRETQYF	TGTGCCAGTTTCCCGTCGGGGGGCCGGGAGACCCAGTACTTC
TRBV12-3/TRBV12-4	TRBJ1-1	TRBD1	NA	CASSPQGYTEAFF	TGTGCCAGCAGTCCACAGGGGTACACTGAAGCTTTCTTT
TRBV6-2/TRBV6-3	TRBJ1-2	TRBD1	NA	CASSYLSLQGLSSNYGYTF	TGTGCCAGCAGTTACCTGAGTCTACAGGGGCTCTCGTCTAACTATGGCTACACCTTC
TRBV7-8	TRBJ1-1	NA	NA	CASSSQLGEAFF	TGTGCCAGCAGCTCCCAGCTCGGGGAAGCTTTCTTT
TRBV6-5	TRBJ2-2	NA	NA	CASMGSGQNTGELFF	TGTGCCAGCATGGGCTCGGGACAGAACACCGGGGAGCTGTTTTTT
TRBV6-2/TRBV6-3	TRBJ2-3	NA	NA	CASSYGRATDTQYF	TGTGCCAGCAGTTACGGGCGGGCCACAGATACGCAGTATTTT
TRBV11-2	TRBJ2-3	NA	NA	CASSSTGGSWGTDTQYF	TGTGCCAGCAGCTCCACCGGGGGTAGCTGGGGCACAGATACGCAGTATTTT
TRBV5-4	TRBJ2-1	TRBD2	once	CASSHPRKSGMSYNEQFF	TGTGCCAGCAGCCACCCCAGGAAGAGCGGGATGTCCTACAATGAGCAGTTCTTC
TRBV9	TRBJ2-1	TRBD2	few	CASSVLAGGRGDEQFF	TGTGCCAGCAGCGTACTAGCGGGGGGGCGCGGCGATGAGCAGTTCTTC
TRBV2	TRBJ2-1	TRBD2	once	CASSPPGLALNEQFF	TGTGCCAGCAGTCCCCCGGGACTAGCGCTCAATGAGCAGTTCTTC
TRBV18	TRBJ1-2	NA	NA	CASTHGQLYGYTF	TGTGCCAGCACCCATGGGCAGTTATATGGCTACACCTTC
TRBV6-4	TRBJ2-1	NA	NA	CASSDGGSSYNEQFF	TGTGCCAGCAGTGACGGGGGGAGCTCCTACAATGAGCAGTTCTTC
TRBV7-2	TRBJ1-2	NA	few	CASSLVNSLKHGYTF	TGTGCCAGCAGCTTAGTAAACAGCCTTAAGCATGGCTACACCTTC
TRBV3-1/TRBV3-2	TRBJ1-2	NA	once	CASSPTFGGLYGYTF	TGTGCCAGCAGCCCCACTTTCGGGGGGCTGTATGGCTACACCTTC
TRBV5-1	TRBJ2-1	NA	NA	CASSLEGRGSYNEQFF	TGCGCCAGCAGCTTGGAGGGAAGGGGCTCCTACAATGAGCAGTTCTTC
TRBV6-6	TRBJ2-3	NA	once	CASSPVTDTQYF	TGTGCCAGCAGTCCCGTCACAGATACGCAGTATTTT
TRBV13	TRBJ1-2	NA	NA	CASSLGIVGSYGYTF	TGTGCCAGCAGCTTAGGGATTGTCGGTAGCTATGGCTACACCTTC
TRBV4-1	TRBJ1-5	TRBD1	NA	CASSQKLGQVADQPQHF	TGCGCCAGCAGCCAAAAATTAGGACAGGTTGCCGATCAGCCCCAGCATTTT
TRBV24-1	TRBJ1-2	TRBD1	NA	CATSDPRGRSYGYTF	TGTGCCACCAGTGACCCCAGGGGGCGCAGCTATGGCTACACCTTC
TRBV19	TRBJ1-1	NA	NA	CASSIFVATNTEAFF	TGTGCCAGTAGTATATTTGTGGCCACGAACACTGAAGCTTTCTTT
TRBV5-5	TRBJ1-1	TRBD1	NA	CASHNPGQGGFTEAFF	TGTGCCAGCCACAACCCGGGACAGGGTGGATTCACTGAAGCTTTCTTT
TRBV11-3	TRBJ2-1	NA	NA	CASSFFADNNEQFF	TGTGCCAGCAGCTTTTTCGCGGATAACAATGAGCAGTTCTTC
TRBV24-1	TRBJ1-5	TRBD1	NA	CATSDWDRGQGQPQHF	TGTGCCACCAGTGACTGGGACAGGGGGCAAGGTCAGCCCCAGCATTTT
TRBV28	TRBJ1-6	NA	NA	CASLGLHNSPLHF	TGTGCCAGTTTGGGACTACATAATTCACCCCTCCACTTT
TRBV5-1	TRBJ2-3	NA	NA	CASRGAPKNFDTQYF	TGCGCCAGCAGAGGAGCCCCTAAAAACTTCGATACGCAGTATTTT
TRBV12-5	TRBJ2-5	TRBD1	NA	CASGLLHLQGNQYF	TGTGCTAGTGGTTTGTTACATTTACAGGGGAACCAGTACTTC
TRBV7-2	TRBJ1-2	NA	NA	CASSLENTPNYGYTF	TGTGCCAGCAGCTTAGAGAACACCCCTAACTATGGCTACACCTTC
TRBV6-5	TRBJ1-5	NA	NA	CASSYRGYSNQPQHF	TGTGCCAGCAGTTACCGGGGGTATAGCAACCAGCCCCAGCATTTT
TRBV9	TRBJ1-1	NA	NA	CASRSDSEAFF	TGTGCCAGCAGAAGCGACAGTGAAGCTTTCTTT
TRBV7-2	TRBJ2-1	TRBD2	once	CASSLAAGLAYEQFF	TGTGCCAGCAGCTTAGCAGCGGGACTAGCTTATGAGCAGTTCTTC
TRBV12-5	TRBJ1-1	NA	NA	CASGLDPPGMNTEAFF	TGTGCTAGTGGTTTGGACCCCCCAGGGATGAACACTGAAGCTTTCTTT
TRBV27	TRBJ1-2	TRBD1	NA	CASSRDRVIGYTF	TGTGCCAGCAGCCGGGACAGGGTCATTGGCTACACCTTC
TRBV7-6	TRBJ1-1	NA	once	CASSLGSRGMNTEAFF	TGTGCCAGCAGCTTAGGGTCGAGAGGGATGAACACTGAAGCTTTCTTT
TRBV5-1	TRBJ1-2	TRBD1	NA	CASSPTGRDDYTF	TGCGCCAGCAGCCCGACAGGGCGGGATGACTACACCTTC
TRBV18	TRBJ1-6	TRBD1	few	CASSPQGDGSSPLHF	TGTGCCAGCTCACCCCAGGGGGATGGTAGTTCACCCCTCCACTTT